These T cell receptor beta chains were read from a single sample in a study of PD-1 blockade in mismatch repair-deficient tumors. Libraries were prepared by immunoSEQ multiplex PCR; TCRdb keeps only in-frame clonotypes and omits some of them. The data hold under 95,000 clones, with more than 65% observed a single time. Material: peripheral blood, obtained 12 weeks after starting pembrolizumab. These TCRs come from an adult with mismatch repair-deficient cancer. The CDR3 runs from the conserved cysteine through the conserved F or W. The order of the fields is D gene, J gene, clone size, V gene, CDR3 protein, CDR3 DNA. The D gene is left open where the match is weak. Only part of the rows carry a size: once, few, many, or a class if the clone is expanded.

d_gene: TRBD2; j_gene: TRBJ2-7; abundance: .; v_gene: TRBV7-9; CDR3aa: CASSLPTSGGYEQYF; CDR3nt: TGTGCCAGCAGCCTACCTACTAGCGGGGGTTACGAGCAGTACTTC
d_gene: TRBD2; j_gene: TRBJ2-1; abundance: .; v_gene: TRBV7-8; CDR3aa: CASSLEPWTSGRLKSYNEQFF; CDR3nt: TGTGCCAGCAGCTTAGAACCTTGGACTAGCGGGAGGCTTAAGTCCTACAATGAGCAGTTCTTC
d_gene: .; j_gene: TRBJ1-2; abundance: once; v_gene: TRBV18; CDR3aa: CASSAGQIIHGYTF; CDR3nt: TGTGCCAGCTCAGCGGGACAAATAATCCATGGCTACACCTTC
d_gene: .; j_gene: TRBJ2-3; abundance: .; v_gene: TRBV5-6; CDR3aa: CASSRGTVVDTQYF; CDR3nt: TGTGCCAGCAGCCGGGGGACAGTCGTGGATACGCAGTATTTT
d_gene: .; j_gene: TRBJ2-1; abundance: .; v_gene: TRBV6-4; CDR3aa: CASSDDNAGYNEQFF; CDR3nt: TGTGCCAGCAGTGACGATAACGCAGGATACAATGAGCAGTTCTTC
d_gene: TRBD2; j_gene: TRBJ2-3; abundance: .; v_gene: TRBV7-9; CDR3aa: CASSHKGTSGSTDTQYF; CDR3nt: TGTGCCAGCAGTCATAAAGGGACTAGCGGGAGCACAGATACGCAGTATTTT
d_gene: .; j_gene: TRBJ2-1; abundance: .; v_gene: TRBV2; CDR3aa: CASSAGENNEQFF; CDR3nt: TGTGCCAGCAGTGCTGGAGAGAACAATGAGCAGTTCTTC
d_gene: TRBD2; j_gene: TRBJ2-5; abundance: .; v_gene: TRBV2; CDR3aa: CASSLGLAGGTQETQYF; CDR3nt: TGTGCCAGCAGCTTGGGACTAGCGGGAGGGACCCAAGAGACCCAGTACTTC
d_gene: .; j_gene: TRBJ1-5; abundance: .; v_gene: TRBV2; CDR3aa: CASSGGGNQPQHF; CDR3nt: TGTGCCAGCAGTGGAGGGGGAAATCAGCCCCAGCATTTT
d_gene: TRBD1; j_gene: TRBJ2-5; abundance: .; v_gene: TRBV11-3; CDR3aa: CASSLRDRVTPTQYF; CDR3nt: TGTGCCAGCAGCTTACGGGACAGGGTAACCCCGACCCAGTACTTC
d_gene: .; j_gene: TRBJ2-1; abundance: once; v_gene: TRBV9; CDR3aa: CASSPGAGVTNEQFF; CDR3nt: TGTGCCAGCAGCCCAGGGGCGGGAGTAACAAATGAGCAGTTCTTC
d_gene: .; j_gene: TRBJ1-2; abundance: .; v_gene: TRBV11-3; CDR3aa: CASSSGAGTESHTF; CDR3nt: TGTGCCAGCAGCTCGGGTGCCGGGACGGAGTCCCACACCTTC
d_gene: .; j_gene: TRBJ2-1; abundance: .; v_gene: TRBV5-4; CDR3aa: CASSFSGSIPYNEQFF; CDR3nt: TGTGCCAGCAGCTTTAGCGGTTCAATCCCTTACAATGAGCAGTTCTTC
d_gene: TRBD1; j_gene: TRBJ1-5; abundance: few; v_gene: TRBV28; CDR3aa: CASRTGTVQPQHF; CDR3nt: TGTGCCAGCAGGACAGGGACGGTGCAGCCCCAGCATTTT
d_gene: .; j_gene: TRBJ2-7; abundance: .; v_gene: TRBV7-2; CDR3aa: CASSFLSSYEQYF; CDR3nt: TGTGCCAGCAGCTTTTTAAGCTCCTACGAGCAGTACTTC
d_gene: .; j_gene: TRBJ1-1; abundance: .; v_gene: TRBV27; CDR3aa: CASRLGRWDTEAFF; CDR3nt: TGTGCCAGCCGATTGGGACGGTGGGATACTGAAGCTTTCTTT
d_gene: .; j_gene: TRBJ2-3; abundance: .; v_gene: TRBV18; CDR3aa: CASSPGPDTDTQYF; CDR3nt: TGTGCCAGCTCACCGGGACCCGACACAGATACGCAGTATTTT
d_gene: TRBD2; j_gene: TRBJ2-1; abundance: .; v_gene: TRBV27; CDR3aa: CASSLSRGNEQFF; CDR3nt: TGTGCCAGCAGTTTATCGCGGGGGAATGAGCAGTTCTTC
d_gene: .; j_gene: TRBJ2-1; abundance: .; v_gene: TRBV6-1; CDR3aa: CASSEKRNEQFF; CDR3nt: TGTGCCAGCAGTGAAAAGCGGAATGAGCAGTTCTTC
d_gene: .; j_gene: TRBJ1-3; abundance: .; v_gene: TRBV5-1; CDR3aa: CASKTDGSGNTIYF; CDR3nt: TGCGCCAGCAAGACGGACGGCTCTGGAAACACCATATATTTT
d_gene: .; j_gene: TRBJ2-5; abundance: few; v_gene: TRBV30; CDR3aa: CAWSDMAGIFPETQYF; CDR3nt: TGTGCCTGGAGTGATATGGCAGGTATCTTCCCAGAGACCCAGTACTTC
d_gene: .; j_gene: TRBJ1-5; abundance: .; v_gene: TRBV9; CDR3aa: CASSVDGGNQPQHF; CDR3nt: TGTGCCAGCAGCGTAGACGGGGGCAATCAGCCCCAGCATTTT
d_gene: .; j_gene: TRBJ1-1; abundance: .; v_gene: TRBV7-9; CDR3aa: CASSLLNTEAFF; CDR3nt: TGTGCCAGCAGCTTATTGAACACTGAAGCTTTCTTT
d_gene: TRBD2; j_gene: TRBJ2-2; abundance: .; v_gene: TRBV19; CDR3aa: CASRRGLAGGPWTGELFF; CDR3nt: TGTGCCAGTAGGAGGGGACTAGCGGGAGGGCCGTGGACCGGGGAGCTGTTTTTT
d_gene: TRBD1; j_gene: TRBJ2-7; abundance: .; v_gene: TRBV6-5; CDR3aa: CASSDTGDSYEQYF; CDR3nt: TGTGCCAGCAGCGACACAGGGGACTCCTACGAGCAGTACTTC
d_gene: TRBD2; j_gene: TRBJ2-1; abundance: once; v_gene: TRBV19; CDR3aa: CASLSGGNEQFF; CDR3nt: TGTGCCAGCCTAAGCGGGGGCAATGAGCAGTTCTTC
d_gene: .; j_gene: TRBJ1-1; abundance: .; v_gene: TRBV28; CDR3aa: CASSSGLTEAFF; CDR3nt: TGTGCCAGCAGTTCGGGGCTAACTGAAGCTTTCTTT
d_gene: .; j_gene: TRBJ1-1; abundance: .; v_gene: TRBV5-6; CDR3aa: CASSLLVEGGGVGTEAFF; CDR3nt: TGTGCCAGCAGCTTATTAGTTGAGGGTGGCGGTGTTGGCACTGAAGCTTTCTTT
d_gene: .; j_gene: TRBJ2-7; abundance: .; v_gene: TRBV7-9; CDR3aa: CASNFGEQEQYF; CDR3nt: TGTGCCAGCAACTTCGGGGAGCAGGAGCAGTACTTC
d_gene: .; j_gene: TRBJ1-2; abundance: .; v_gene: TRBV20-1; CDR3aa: CSAISNYGYTF; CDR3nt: TGCAGTGCTATCAGTAACTATGGCTACACCTTC
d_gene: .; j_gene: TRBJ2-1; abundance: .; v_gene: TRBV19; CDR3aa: CASSIWGSGVYNEQFF; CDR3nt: TGTGCCAGTAGTATTTGGGGGAGTGGGGTCTACAATGAGCAGTTCTTC
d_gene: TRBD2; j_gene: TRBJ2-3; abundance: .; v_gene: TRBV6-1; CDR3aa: CASSQAGGTDTQYF; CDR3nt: TGTGCCAGCAGCCAAGCGGGGGGAACAGATACGCAGTATTTT
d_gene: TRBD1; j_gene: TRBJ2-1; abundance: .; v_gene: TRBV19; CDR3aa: CAIGQGAYNEQFF; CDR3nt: TGTGCCATAGGGCAGGGGGCTTACAATGAGCAGTTCTTC
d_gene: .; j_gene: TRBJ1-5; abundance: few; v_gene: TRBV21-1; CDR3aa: CASGRVGGTEHNQPQHF; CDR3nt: TGTGCCAGCGGGAGGGTAGGCGGGACAGAACACAATCAGCCCCAGCATTTT
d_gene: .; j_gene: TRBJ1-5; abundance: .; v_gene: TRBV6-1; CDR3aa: CASSEGVIRSNQPQHF; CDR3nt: TGTGCCAGCAGTGAAGGTGTGATACGGAGCAATCAGCCCCAGCATTTT
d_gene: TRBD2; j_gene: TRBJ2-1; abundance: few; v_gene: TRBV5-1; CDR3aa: CASKPPGTSGYNEQFF; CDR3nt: TGCGCCAGCAAGCCCCCCGGGACTAGCGGATACAATGAGCAGTTCTTC
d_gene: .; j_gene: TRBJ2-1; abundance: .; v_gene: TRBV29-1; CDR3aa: CSVGRDNEQFF; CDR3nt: TGCAGCGTTGGCAGGGACAATGAGCAGTTCTTC
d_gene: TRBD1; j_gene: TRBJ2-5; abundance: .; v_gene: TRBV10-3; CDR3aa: CAIRPQGAHQETQYF; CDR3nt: TGTGCCATCAGGCCACAGGGGGCGCACCAAGAGACCCAGTACTTC
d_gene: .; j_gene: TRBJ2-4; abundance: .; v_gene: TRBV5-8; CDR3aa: CASSPGGQKNIQYF; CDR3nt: TGTGCCAGCAGCCCCGGGGGACAGAAAAACATTCAGTACTTC
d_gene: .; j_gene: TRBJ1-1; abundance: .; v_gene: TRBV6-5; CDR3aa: CASRQGQITEAFF; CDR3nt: TGTGCCAGCAGACAAGGACAGATCACTGAAGCTTTCTTC
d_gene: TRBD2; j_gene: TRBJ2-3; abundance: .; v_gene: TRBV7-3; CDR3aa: CASSLRGPTGTSGSTDTQYF; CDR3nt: TGTGCCAGCAGCTTAAGGGGGCCGACCGGGACTAGCGGTTCCACAGATACGCAGTATTTT
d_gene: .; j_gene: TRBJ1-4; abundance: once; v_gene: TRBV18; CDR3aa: CASSPGDLEKLFF; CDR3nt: TGTGCCAGCTCACCGGGGGACCTCGAAAAACTGTTTTTT
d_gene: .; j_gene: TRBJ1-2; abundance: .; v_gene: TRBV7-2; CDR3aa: CASSLASGYGYTF; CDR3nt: TGTGCCAGCAGCTTAGCCTCAGGGTACGGCTACACCTTC
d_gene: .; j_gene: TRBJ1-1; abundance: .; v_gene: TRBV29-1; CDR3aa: CSVEEGGAFF; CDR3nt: TGCAGCGTTGAGGAGGGAGGTGCTTTCTTT
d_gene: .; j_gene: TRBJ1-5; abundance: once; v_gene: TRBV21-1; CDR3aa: CASSIPSPPGRQPQHF; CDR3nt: TGTGCCAGCAGCATACCCTCCCCGCCGGGACGTCAGCCCCAGCATTTT